This TCR beta chain is drawn from a study of blood T cell repertoires in COVID-19. Study context: The United States, Italy and Spain provided the acute and convalescent COVID-19 samples. T cells, B-cell-depleted T cells, or PBMCs supplied cDNA or gDNA.

The germline V gene has CDR1 SGHRS and CDR2 YFSETQ. The CDR3 extends over 13 amino acids. The ends were cut back, 0 bases at V and 7 bases at J, with 10 bases in the middle. Original handling: Estimates of nucleated cell counts were drawn from the amplification of reference gene primers. The table came from immunoSEQ multiplex PCR; TCRdb's copy has only in-frame clones and leaves some out. The V and J calls and the clone size are those of that table, but D and trimming were determined from the DNA. The table has under 300,000 clones, roughly 86% seen once. Sample: peripheral blood. This sequence originates from a woman aged 65 to 85 with active or convalescent COVID-19. The J gene is TRBJ1-1, the V gene TRBV5-1; no clear D. CDR3: CASSLDPSGEAFF. The DNA of the CDR3 is TGCGCCAGCAGCTTGGACCCATCGGGTGAAGCTTTCTTT.